These T cell receptor beta chains were read from a single sample in a study of response to subunit inactivated influenza vaccine. TCRdb fed the RT-PCR reads into MiXCR, producing one record per CDR3 protein. The sample has about 620,000 distinct CDR3 sequences; 12% are singletons. Sequencing used PBMCs from blood, obtained on the day of vaccination. The receptors here all came from a man aged 50-59 years who received an inactivated influenza vaccine. Both conserved end residues are part of each CDR3. Fields, in order: D gene, J gene, V gene, clone size, CDR3 protein, CDR3 DNA. The D gene is left open where the match is weak. Only some rows state a clone size, as once, few, many or a class for expanded clones.

>.|TRBJ2-2|TRBV24-1|few
CATSDPPGYGSGTGELFF
TGTGCCACCAGTGATCCCCCGGGGTATGGGTCAGGCACCGGGGAGCTGTTTTTT
>TRBD2|TRBJ2-7|TRBV12-3/TRBV12-4|few
CASSQMTSGMGEQYF
TGTGCCAGCAGCCAGATGACTAGCGGGATGGGGGAGCAGTACTTC
>.|TRBJ2-3|TRBV29-1|many
CSVGRMETDTQYF
TGCAGCGTTGGGCGGATGGAAACAGATACGCAGTATTTT
>.|TRBJ1-6|TRBV20-1|.
CSARAGGYYNSPLHF
TGCAGTGCTAGAGCCGGAGGGTACTATAATTCACCCCTCCACTTT
>TRBD1|TRBJ2-3|TRBV6-5|few
CASSYGDRADTQYF
TGTGCCAGCAGTTACGGGGACAGAGCCGATACGCAGTATTTT
>TRBD2|TRBJ2-1|TRBV6-1|few
CASSLTVGGVHEQFF
TGTGCCAGCAGTCTTACGGTCGGGGGGGTCCATGAGCAGTTCTTC
>.|TRBJ1-5|TRBV29-1|many
CSVGMAFGQPQHF
TGCAGCGTTGGAATGGCCTTCGGACAGCCCCAGCATTTT
>.|TRBJ2-5|TRBV15|few
CATSRGQGGETQYF
TGTGCCACCAGCAGAGGACAGGGAGGAGAGACCCAGTACTTC
>.|TRBJ2-3|TRBV29-1|few
CSAGGGADTQYF
TGCAGCGCTGGTGGAGGGGCAGATACGCAGTATTTT
>.|TRBJ2-7|TRBV7-2|few
CASSFASYEQYF
TGTGCCAGCAGCTTTGCCTCCTACGAGCAGTACTTC
>.|TRBJ2-5|TRBV6-5|.
CASSYSMRGGETQYF
TGTGCCAGCAGTTACTCGATGCGAGGCGGAGAGACCCAGTACTTC
>TRBD1|TRBJ1-2|TRBV19|few
CASSTDRVSGYTF
TGTGCCAGTAGTACCGACAGGGTTTCGGGCTACACCTTC
>TRBD1|TRBJ1-2|TRBV3-1|.
CASSQSTGDGYTF
TGTGCCAGCAGCCAGTCGACAGGGGATGGCTACACCTTC
>.|TRBJ1-4|TRBV2|.
CASSVGQMLELFF
TGTGCCAGCAGTGTCGGGCAGATGTTGGAACTGTTTTTT
>.|TRBJ2-5|TRBV6-1|few
CASSHGRWDSQETQYF
TGTGCCAGCAGCCACGGGCGTTGGGATTCACAAGAGACCCAGTACTTC